This T cell receptor (beta chain) derives from a study of Ad26.COV2.S vaccination and SARS-CoV-2 variants. Study as a whole: Recipients of Ad26.COV2.S got it intramuscularly, once or twice 56 days apart. Notes on the study in general: Substantial post-vaccination breadth of spike-specific CD8+ and CD4+ T cell responses was reported.

Treatment in this sample: some 20 received Ad26.COV2.S at low or high dose, single or two shots; about 5 received placebo; per-sample allocation not given. On day 63 after the first injection, vaccine and placebo recipients gave samples. Some clones are missing from TCRdb's copy, which holds only in-frame ones; the method was immunoSEQ multiplex PCR. Here the sample spans 350,000 to 500,000 clones, over 75% being singletons. Comment on this clone: The antigen is undetermined.

V gave up 1 base and J gave up 4 bases; unmatched junction bases: 12. Germline lookup yields CDR1 SGHVS and CDR2 FNYEAQ. This CDR3 contains 18 residues. This chain uses TRBV7-6 with TRBJ1-5; 8 positions agree with TRBD1. This receptor was obtained from a person between 18 and 65 years old who received the Ad26.COV2.S COVID-19 vaccine or a placebo. The sequences come from peripheral blood, collected in a trial of Ad26.COV2.S vaccine versus placebo. CDR3 loop: CASSLELTGVPFNQPQHF. Written as DNA, the CDR3 is TGTGCCAGCAGCTTAGAGTTGACAGGGGTGCCCTTTAATCAGCCCCAGCATTTT. Looking up the rest from reference TRBV7-6 and TRBJ1-5 gives the full variable domain: GAGVSQSPRYKVTKRGQDVALRCDPISGHVSLYWYRQALGQGPEFLTYFNYEAQQDKSGLPNDRFSAERPEGSISTLTIQRTEQRDSAMYRCASSLELTGVPFNQPQHFGDGTRLSIL.